These 14 T cell receptor beta chains were all obtained from the same sample, sequenced in a study of cytomegalovirus exposure and HLA in healthy donors. Amplification used 60 Vbeta primers and 13 Jbeta primers. TCRdb keeps only in-frame clones here, not all; method: immunoSEQ multiplex PCR. The profile covers 95,000 to 150,000 clones, with over 65% appearing a single time and approximately 20% taken by the ten largest. The sample was PBMCs. The receptors originated from a man younger than 35 in good health and CMV-seropositive.

The chain has TRBV6-5 and TRBJ2-1; 8 bases fit TRBD1. V shed 2 bases, J shed 7 bases, and the junction held 4 bases outside the gene matches. CDR3 length: 14 amino acids. Germline V gene data show CDR1 as MNHEY and CDR2 as SVGAGI. For the CDR3, the DNA is TGTGCCAGCAGTTACGGACAGGGTTGGAATGAGCAGTTCTTC. Encoded protein: CASSYGQGWNEQFF.

The chain employs TRBV30 and TRBJ2-7; 9 bases fit TRBD2. Germline values: CDR1 GTSNPN, CDR2 SVGIG (reference sequence). The CDR3 consists of 14 residues. The V segment lost 1 base and the J segment 2 bases; nucleotides outside the gene matches: 3. CDR3 DNA: TGTGCCTGGAGTGGGACTAGCGTTACCTACGAGCAGTACTTC. This encodes CAWSGTSVTYEQYF. The full variable domain, rest sourced from reference TRBV30 and TRBJ2-7, is SQTIHQWPATLVQPVGSPLSLECTVEGTSNPNLYWYRQAAGRGLQLLFYSVGIGQISSEVPQNLSASRPQDRQFILSSKKLLLSDSGFYLCAWSGTSVTYEQYFGPGTRLTVT.

The gene calls are TRBV28 and TRBJ2-7; no firm D call. The V and J ends lost 5 bases and 3 bases respectively, with 20 bases between them. CDR3 length equals 16 residues. From germline, CDR1 is MDHEN and CDR2 SYDVKM. CDR3 amino acids: CASSPSYRSSFYEQYF. The CDR3 region has the DNA TGTGCCAGCAGTCCCTCTTACCGGAGTAGTTTCTACGAGCAGTACTTC.

The V and J genes are TRBV13 and TRBJ1-4; D may be TRBD1 (5 bases). There are 15 residues in the CDR3. Germline-derived CDR1 and CDR2 are PRHDT and FYEKMQ (reference sequence). The V and J ends lost 5 bases and 3 bases respectively, with 13 bases between them. CDR3 DNA sequence: TGTGCCAGCAGCCGTCCCGGGGGTTCTAATGAAAAACTGTTTTTT. Amino acids: CASSRPGGSNEKLFF.

This sequence joins TRBV12-2 and TRBJ1-6; the table's D call, TRBD1, was not checked against the DNA. TRBV12-2 is a listed pseudogene. The CDR3 covers 15 residues. The CDR3 nucleotides read TGTGCAAGTCGCTTAGTCCACAGGGGTAATTCACCCCTCCACTTT. Amino acids: CASRLVHRGNSPLHF.

In its sample, this clone was seen a few times. The CDR3 spells CASARVSTEAFF. The CDR3 DNA reads as TGTGCCAGCGCGAGGGTGAGCACTGAAGCTTTCTTT. The chain has TRBV27 and TRBJ1-1; D gene unclear. The V end was cut by 8 bases, the J end by 4 bases, with 11 bases between. The germline CDR1 and CDR2 sequences are MNHEY and SMNVEV (reference sequence). CDR3 length: 12 residues.

The chain links TRBV7-9 to TRBJ2-7, with 8 bases lining up with TRBD1. This CDR3 spans 15 amino acids. J lost 2 bases, V lost 6 bases, and 9 bases had no gene match. Looked up from germline, CDR1 is SEHNR and CDR2 is FQNEAQ (reference sequence). The CDR3 region is CASSSQGASPYEQYF. In DNA, the CDR3 is TGTGCCAGCAGTTCTCAGGGGGCCTCACCCTACGAGCAGTACTTC.

V usage is TRBV28 and J usage is TRBJ1-5; 8 bases fit TRBD1. V lost 1 base, J lost 4 bases, and 6 bases stayed unmatched. The CDR3 is 16 residues long. Germline assignment: CDR1 MDHEN and CDR2 SYDVKM. In DNA, the CDR3 is TGTGCCAGCAGTTTATACGGGCAGGGGGCTAATCAGCCCCAGCATTTT. This sequence encodes CASSLYGQGANQPQHF.

The CDR3 is CASSSGRDGSPLHF. In nucleotides, the CDR3 is TGTGCCAGCAGCTCAGGGAGGGACGGTTCACCCCTCCACTTT. The chain couples TRBV5-4 to TRBJ1-6; D might be TRBD1 (5 bases). CDR3 length: 14 amino acids. V lost 3 bases and J lost 9, with 13 bases in between. Germline CDR1 is SGHNT and CDR2 is YYREEE (reference sequence).

The rearrangement joins TRBV5-1 to TRBJ2-1; TRBD2 matches at 9 bases. The CDR3 covers 16 residues. CDR1 and CDR2 (germline): SGHRS, YFSETQ. V was pared by 3 bases and J by 2 bases, with 6 bases of the junction left unmatched. The CDR3 is CASSSGGGGAYNEQFF. The CDR3 nucleotides are TGCGCCAGCAGCTCTGGGGGCGGGGGGGCCTACAATGAGCAGTTCTTC.

The J gene is TRBJ1-1, the V gene TRBV5-6, with D hard to call. The CDR3 contains 14 residues. V dropped 0 bases and J dropped 5 bases, with 11 bases sitting between them. Germline V CDR1 and CDR2: SGHDT, YYEEEE. The CDR3 DNA is TGTGCCAGCAGCTTGGCGGGGAGAGGTACTGAAGCTTTCTTT. Translation: CASSLAGRGTEAFF.

V and J are TRBV7-8 and TRBJ2-6, with D tentatively TRBD2 (5 bases). The length of the CDR3 is 15 residues. Germline loops: CDR1 SGHVS, CDR2 FQNEAQ. Trimming removed 5 bases at V and 9 bases at J, with 17 bases between. This CDR3 reads CASSRALRVVNVLTF. The CDR3 DNA is TGTGCCAGCAGCCGAGCGTTGCGGGTAGTCAACGTCCTGACTTTC.

V and J are TRBV11-2 and TRBJ1-5; D not certain. Germline V gene data show CDR1 as SGHAT and CDR2 as FQNNGV. Trimming shortened V by 1 base and J by 3 bases, and 10 bases separated the two germline ends. The CDR3 length is 15 residues. This CDR3 reads CASSLAGGSNQPQHF. In nucleotides, the CDR3 is TGTGCCAGCAGCTTAGCCGGAGGGTCCAATCAGCCCCAGCATTTT.

This chain links TRBV4-2 with TRBJ1-1, with TRBD1 as a possible D gene (5 bases). CDR1 is LGHNA, CDR2 YNFKEQ, per germline. V dropped 4 bases and J dropped 4 bases, with 13 bases sitting between them. The CDR3 has 14 residues. DNA for the CDR3: TGTGCCAGCAGCCCTGGGGGGAGGAGCACTGAAGCTTTCTTT. Its translation: CASSPGGRSTEAFF.